A selection of T cell receptor beta chains follows, all from one sample in a study of blood T cell repertoires in COVID-19. Here immunoSEQ multiplex PCR was the method, and the copy in TCRdb shows in-frame clones only, minus some. The sample lists some 150,000 clones, 85% to 90% occurring once. The specimen was peripheral blood. Receptors originate from a human donor in a cohort sampled during active COVID-19. The CDR3 runs from the conserved cysteine through the conserved F or W. The order of the fields is clone size, J gene, D gene, V gene, CDR3 protein, CDR3 DNA. The D gene is left open where the match is weak. Some rows have no size entry. The others give once, few or many, or a class for an expanded clone.

- | TRBJ2-1 | TRBD1 | TRBV24-1 | CATSDPGQGSYNEQFF | TGTGCCACCAGTGACCCGGGACAGGGCTCCTACAATGAGCAGTTCTTC
- | TRBJ2-5 | TRBD2 | TRBV2 | CASIRGGASGGETQYF | TGTGCCAGCATACGGGGAGGGGCTAGCGGGGGAGAGACCCAGTACTTC
- | TRBJ1-2 | TRBD1 | TRBV28 | CASSYWTGPYGYTF | TGTGCCAGCAGCTACTGGACAGGGCCCTATGGCTACACCTTC
- | TRBJ2-1 | TRBD2 | TRBV5-1 | CASRPPTSGNLGIEQFF | TGCGCCAGCAGACCGCCGACTAGCGGGAACTTGGGGATTGAGCAGTTCTTC
- | TRBJ2-1 | TRBD2 | TRBV29-1 | CSVLTRLAGADEQFF | TGCAGCGTCCTCACCCGACTAGCGGGTGCCGATGAGCAGTTCTTC
- | TRBJ2-1 | - | TRBV11-2 | CASSGGYSLNEQFF | TGTGCCAGCAGCGGGGGCTACTCCCTGAATGAGCAGTTCTTC
- | TRBJ2-5 | - | TRBV28 | CASSLGARETQYF | TGTGCCAGCAGTTTAGGGGCACGGGAGACCCAGTACTTC
- | TRBJ1-5 | - | TRBV18 | CASSTGSPSNQPQHF | TGTGCCAGCTCTACAGGGTCCCCTAGCAATCAGCCCCAGCATTTT
- | TRBJ2-5 | TRBD2 | TRBV5-1 | CASGRDFGVQETQYF | TGCGCCAGCGGGAGGGACTTCGGGGTACAAGAGACCCAGTACTTC
- | TRBJ1-3 | - | TRBV5-1 | CASSLSTLTRLAGNTIYF | TGCGCCAGCAGCTTGTCAACTCTGACTCGGTTGGCTGGAAACACCATATATTTT
- | TRBJ2-3 | TRBD1 | TRBV24-1 | CATRRGGQGTDTQYF | TGTGCCACCCGGAGAGGGGGACAGGGCACAGATACGCAGTATTTT
- | TRBJ1-2 | TRBD1 | TRBV19 | CASSITGGEYTF | TGTGCCAGTAGTATAACAGGGGGCGAATACACCTTC
- | TRBJ2-7 | - | TRBV7-2 | CASSLVAQGYEQYF | TGTGCCAGCAGCTTAGTAGCACAGGGATACGAGCAGTACTTC
- | TRBJ1-1 | TRBD1 | TRBV27 | CASSSPGTVNTEAFF | TGTGCCAGCAGTTCCCCCGGGACAGTGAACACTGAAGCTTTCTTT
- | TRBJ2-7 | TRBD2 | TRBV15 | CATSPRTSGNPEQYF | TGTGCCACCAGCCCTCGGACTAGCGGGAACCCGGAGCAGTACTTC
- | TRBJ2-1 | TRBD2 | TRBV5-1 | CASSLGAGGSSYNEQFF | TGCGCCAGCAGCTTGGGTGCGGGCGGGAGCTCCTACAATGAGCAGTTCTTC
once | TRBJ2-7 | TRBD1 | TRBV4-1 | CASSLETGGTYEQYF | TGCGCCAGCAGCTTAGAGACAGGGGGAACCTACGAGCAGTACTTC